These T cell receptor beta chains were read from a single sample in a study of blood T cell repertoires in COVID-19. The protocol was immunoSEQ multiplex PCR, while the TCRdb copy is restricted to in-frame clones and leaves out a portion. The repertoire holds roughly 200,000 clones, around nine tenths seen once, with 7.2% in the top ten. Specimen: PBMCs or T cells enriched from blood (not recorded which). These receptors all stem from a man aged 25-40 years in a cohort exposed to, infected with or recovered from COVID-19 (not recorded which). Both conserved end residues are trimmed from each CDR3.

J | V | CDR3
TRBJ2-1 | TRBV3-1/TRBV3-2 | ASSQDSRLAGASYNEQF
TRBJ2-5 | TRBV7-9 | ASSAGNSGEYQETQY
TRBJ2-1 | TRBV6-4 | ASSEREGPYNEQF
TRBJ2-2 | TRBV5-1 | ASSLGGQGYTGELF
TRBJ2-7 | TRBV28 | ASSPISGGFNYEQY
TRBJ1-1 | TRBV7-3 | ASSPDGGQDTEAF
TRBJ1-2 | TRBV19 | ASSRTGDGYT
TRBJ1-2 | TRBV27 | ASFPGAGGYT
TRBJ1-1 | TRBV6-6 | ASSYSPQREGMAF
TRBJ2-6 | TRBV3-1/TRBV3-2 | ASSPRSSGANVLT
TRBJ2-1 | TRBV12-5 | ASAQGQGAPNEQF
TRBJ2-1 | TRBV28 | ASSSGRLAGYNEQF
TRBJ2-6 | TRBV6-4 | ASSDSRAEANVLT
TRBJ2-1 | TRBV11-2 | ASSNSGTMIPQF
TRBJ1-1 | TRBV29-1 | SAPTEMNTEAF
TRBJ2-1 | TRBV4-2 | ASSQVSGSGGYNEQF
TRBJ1-4 | TRBV12-3/TRBV12-4 | ASSSTAGQPGI
TRBJ2-7 | TRBV6-5 | ASSYSRGTGAYEQY
TRBJ1-2 | TRBV7-9 | ASSKMTGGVYGYT
TRBJ1-5 | TRBV28 | ASSLNGGQGNQPQH
TRBJ2-7 | TRBV5-1 | ASTQAGGIYEQY
TRBJ2-2 | TRBV29-1 | SVGQGAGGELF
TRBJ2-1 | TRBV19 | ASNTGTSGSNEQF
TRBJ2-1 | TRBV28 | ASRGLAKGNEQF
TRBJ1-1 | TRBV28 | ASKGGPTEAF
TRBJ2-7 | TRBV4-1 | ASSQILAGVPGYEQY
TRBJ2-5 | TRBV19 | ASSIRTGTGETQY
TRBJ1-2 | TRBV5-1 | ASSSTGADYYGYT
TRBJ2-2 | TRBV4-1 | ASSGSGLADGELF
TRBJ1-4 | TRBV5-4 | ASSSLLQGTNEKLF
TRBJ2-1 | TRBV6-5 | ASSYSGQGSHEQF
TRBJ2-3 | TRBV28 | ASSPGLIAFTDTQY
TRBJ2-1 | TRBV20-1 | STSGLAGNEQF
TRBJ2-1 | TRBV10-1 | ASSEVGYNEQF
TRBJ1-1 | TRBV27 | ASSIQVNTEAF
TRBJ1-5 | TRBV27 | ASSFYSNQPQH
TRBJ2-7 | TRBV27 | ASSLGQGQSYEQY
TRBJ1-2 | TRBV19 | ASSPGTGHGYT
TRBJ2-3 | TRBV27 | ASSLTPTGGAWGDTQY
TRBJ2-7 | TRBV7-8 | ASSARQGLSYEQY
TRBJ1-5 | TRBV11-2 | ASSLDGLRMH
TRBJ1-1 | TRBV30 | AWSLLAGLNTEAF
TRBJ2-2 | TRBV5-1 | ASSLFEGNTGELF
TRBJ1-1 | TRBV19 | ASSPPGLGNTEAF
TRBJ1-2 | TRBV19 | ASSPTGVDYGYT
TRBJ2-7 | TRBV24-1 | ATSDPMTGADEQY
TRBJ2-1 | TRBV7-9 | ASRPSLAAISSYNEQF